The clone carrying this T cell receptor (beta chain) has more than one count but fewer than ten. The antigen is not known. The data were obtained in a study of T cell repertoires in cytomegalovirus infection. Turning to the study itself: Selection of CMV epitopes for the study included recently identified HLA-C-restricted and well-studied HLA-B-restricted ones. In public TCR beta signatures, there were indications of both CMV infection and matching HLA type.

General observations from the study: Carriage of CMV together with the relevant HLA was identifiable through cumulative public TCR beta family frequency.

Trimming took 5 bases from V and 0 from J, leaving 13 bases between them. The germline V gene has CDR1 SEHNR and CDR2 FQNEAQ (reference sequence). The CDR3 loop spans 15 amino acids. TCRdb ran MiXCR on the reads and lists one entry per CDR3 protein. This repertoire shows approximately 260,000 distinct CDR3 sequences, about 20% found once; its top ten account for 15% to 20%. Sequenced material: cultured PBMCs, taken from culture after CMV antigen stimulation. The sequence derives from a human donor in good health (CMV status not recorded). Some clones in this sample may be carry-over from other donors' samples. V is TRBV7-9 and J is TRBJ1-1; D is unresolved. The CDR3 loop is CASSLKVTVNTEAFF. CDR3 nucleotide sequence: TGTGCCAGCAGCCTAAAAGTGACGGTGAACACTGAAGCTTTCTTT. Full variable domain (rest looked up from reference TRBV7-9 and TRBJ1-1): DTGVSQNPRHKITKRGQNVTFRCDPISEHNRLYWYRQTLGQGPEFLTYFQNEAQLEKSRLLSDRFSAERPKGSFSTLEIQRTEQGDSAMYLCASSLKVTVNTEAFFGQGTRLTVV.